The 21 T cell receptor beta chains given below trace back to one sample, sequenced in a study of OX40 agonist ivuxolimab in advanced cancers. The repertoire was sequenced with immunoSEQ multiplex PCR; TCRdb's copy has only in-frame clones and lacks some. In the table there are about 100,000 clones, about nine tenths of which are singletons. Sequenced material: CD4+ or CD8+ T cells sorted from blood, taken in a trial of the OX40 agonist ivuxolimab. These receptors came from an adult with an advanced solid tumor such as melanoma, head and neck, liver or kidney cancer.

V usage is TRBV5-4 and J usage is TRBJ1-2, with 9 bases identical to TRBD1. This CDR3 region has 16 residues. After removal of 4 bases from V and 4 bases from J, the junction contained 11 bases not matched to a gene. CDR1 is SGHNT, CDR2 YYREEE, per germline (reference sequence). CDR3 sequence (DNA): TGTGCCAGCAGCAGTGAGGGACAGGGCTTTGGCTATGGCTACACCTTC. Translating it yields CASSSEGQGFGYGYTF. The whole variable domain, filled in from reference TRBV5-4 and TRBJ1-2, reads ETGVTQSPTHLIKTRGQQVTLRCSSQSGHNTVSWYQQALGQGPQFIFQYYREEENGRGNFPPRFSGLQFPNYSSELNVNALELDDSALYLCASSSEGQGFGYGYTFGSGTRLTVV.

The chain employs TRBV19 and TRBJ1-2; a possible D gene is TRBD1 (5 bases). Germline V lookup: CDR1 LNHDA, CDR2 SQIVND (reference sequence). The V end was cut by 4 bases, the J end by 6 bases, with 15 bases between. The CDR3 has 14 amino acids. This CDR3 reads CASSTRASRHGYTF. CDR3 bases: TGTGCCAGTAGTACCAGGGCCTCAAGGCATGGCTACACCTTC.

The rearrangement uses TRBV7-7 and TRBJ2-5; D uncertain. Trimming took 4 bases from V and 4 from J, leaving 10 bases between them. The CDR3 is 13 amino acids. Germline loops: CDR1 SSHAT, CDR2 FNYEAQ (reference sequence). For the CDR3, the DNA is TGTGCCAGCAGCTCAGCTAGATTAGAGACCCAGTACTTC. Encoded protein: CASSSARLETQYF.

The V call is TRBV19, the J call TRBJ2-5; weak D call: TRBD1 (6 bases). V dropped 6 bases and J dropped 0 bases, with 17 bases sitting between them. Germline CDR1 reads LNHDA; CDR2 reads SQIVND (reference sequence). This CDR3 contains 16 residues. The CDR3 nucleotides are TGTGCCAGTAGCCGATTAAACAGGGCTAACCAAGAGACCCAGTACTTC. Translated, it gives CASSRLNRANQETQYF.

CDR3 protein: CASSPDRVGNTEAFF. The CDR3 DNA is TGTGCCAGCAGTCCAGACAGGGTTGGGAACACTGAAGCTTTCTTT. V is TRBV7-8 and J is TRBJ1-1, with 7 bases fitting TRBD1. CDR1 and CDR2 from the germline V gene are SGHVS and FQNEAQ. With V trimmed by 6 bases and J by 1 base, 8 bases remained unmatched. CDR3 size: 15 residues.

This rearrangement joins TRBV19 to TRBJ2-1; TRBD2 matches at 7 bases. Germline V lookup: CDR1 LNHDA, CDR2 SQIVND (reference sequence). Trimming at V came to 7 bases and at J to 3 bases, leaving 9 bases not matched to a gene. This CDR3 comprises 15 residues. CDR3 amino acids: CASTLTSQDYNEQFF. DNA of the CDR3: TGTGCCAGTACCTTGACTAGCCAAGACTACAATGAGCAGTTCTTC. Full variable domain (remainder filled in from reference TRBV19 and TRBJ2-1): DGGITQSPKYLFRKEGQNVTLSCEQNLNHDAMYWYRQDPGQGLRLIYYSQIVNDFQKGDIAEGYSVSREKKESFPLTVTSAQKNPTAFYLCASTLTSQDYNEQFFGPGTRLTVL.

In this sample, this clone turned up a few times. The chain couples TRBV5-1 to TRBJ2-1, with D perhaps being TRBD1 or TRBD2 (5 bases each). Trimming took 0 bases from V and 8 from J, leaving 12 bases between them. Germline V gene lookup returns CDR1 SGHRS and CDR2 YFSETQ. This CDR3 comprises 14 residues. DNA for the CDR3: TGCGCCAGCAGCTTGGGAGGGACCCTCGATGAGCAGTTCTTC. It codes for CASSLGGTLDEQFF.

This clone was observed a few times. At the DNA level, this CDR3 is encoded by other sequences in the same sample as well. The V and J genes are TRBV27 and TRBJ1-4; D may be TRBD1 (6 bases). The CDR3 has 15 amino acids. V was shortened by 6 bases and J by 2 bases, with 13 bases between the two germline ends. The germline gives CDR1 MNHEY, CDR2 SMNVEV (reference sequence). CDR3 DNA sequence: TGTGCCAGCAGCCCCCAGGGGTCTACTAATGAAAAACTGTTTTTT. It is translated as CASSPQGSTNEKLFF.

The chain joins TRBV10-2 to TRBJ2-4, with TRBD1 as a possible D gene (6 bases). The CDR3 totals 15 residues. V lost 5 bases to trimming and J lost 0 bases, with 11 bases between them. CDR1 is WSHSY and CDR2 is SAAADI in the germline V gene. The CDR3 loop is CASSRTALAKNIQYF. Written as DNA, the CDR3 is TGCGCCAGCAGTCGGACAGCGCTAGCCAAAAACATTCAGTACTTC.

This clone has a single count. The chain is built from TRBV15 and TRBJ1-3; D remains unclear. Germline-derived CDR1 and CDR2 are LNHNV and YYDKDF (reference sequence). With 0 bases removed from V and 0 bases from J, the gap between germline ends came to 12 bases. The CDR3 spans 17 residues. The CDR3 loop is CATSRESAKFSGNTIYF. CDR3 in DNA: TGTGCCACCAGCAGAGAGTCAGCTAAATTCTCTGGAAACACCATATATTTT.

CDR3 amino acids: CASSFMGQGYYGYTF. The CDR3 DNA reads as TGTGCCAGCAGTTTTATGGGACAGGGGTACTATGGCTACACCTTC. The chain has TRBV28 and TRBJ1-2; TRBD1 matches 10 bases. Trimming cost V 3 bases and J 3 bases; bases outside gene matches: 4. The length of the CDR3 is 15 residues. Germline-derived CDR1 and CDR2 are MDHEN and SYDVKM.

The chain couples TRBV11-2 to TRBJ2-7, with D possibly being TRBD1 (5 bases). From germline, CDR1 is SGHAT and CDR2 FQNNGV. The V end lost 1 base, the J end lost 2 bases, and 15 bases lay between the germline ends. This CDR3 region has 16 residues. CDR3 sequence (DNA): TGTGCCAGCAGCTTAGTGACAGCCGGTAGGGCCTACGAGCAGTACTTC. This sequence encodes CASSLVTAGRAYEQYF.

V is TRBV7-2 and J is TRBJ2-1; no clear D gene. This CDR3 is built from 13 residues. V was trimmed by 3 bases and J by 6 bases, leaving 9 bases between them. Germline values: CDR1 SGHTA, CDR2 FQGNSA. DNA of the CDR3: TGTGCCAGCAGCTTCCAAAAGGGCAATGAGCAGTTCTTC. Translated: CASSFQKGNEQFF.

The chain recombines TRBV5-1 with TRBJ2-7; 12 nucleotides align to TRBD2. Germline loops: CDR1 SGHRS, CDR2 YFSETQ. J gave up 4 bases and V 5 bases, and 10 bases lay outside the gene matches. The length of the CDR3 is 16 residues. CDR3 protein: CASSFKTSGSGYEQYF. CDR3 nucleotide sequence: TGCGCCAGCAGTTTTAAGACTAGCGGGAGTGGGTACGAGCAGTACTTC. Using reference TRBV5-1 and TRBJ2-7 for the parts outside the CDR3, the full variable domain is KAGVTQTPRYLIKTRGQQVTLSCSPISGHRSVSWYQQTPGQGLQFLFEYFSETQRNKGNFPGRFSGRQFSNSRSEMNVSTLELGDSALYLCASSFKTSGSGYEQYFGPGTRLTVT.

The sample holds a few counts of this clone. J is TRBJ2-2 and V is TRBV9; D is uncertain. The length of the CDR3 is 15 residues. Germline V CDR1 and CDR2: SGDLS, YYNGEE. The germline V and J ends were trimmed by 3 bases and 5 bases, with 14 bases remaining between them. Here the CDR3 DNA reads TGTGCCAGCAGCGCCTGGTCTAGTCCAACCGGGGAGCTGTTTTTT. Its protein is CASSAWSSPTGELFF.

V gene TRBV7-9 combines with J gene TRBJ1-5; unclear D gene. The V end was cut by 3 bases, the J end by 4 bases, with 7 bases between. Germline-derived CDR1 and CDR2 are SEHNR and FQNEAQ (reference sequence). CDR3 length equals 13 residues. Written as DNA, the CDR3 is TGTGCCAGCAGCTTTGCTGAGAATCAGCCCCAGCATTTT. Its translation: CASSFAENQPQHF.

The V and J genes are TRBV2 and TRBJ2-6, with D hard to call. V was pared by 2 bases and J by 0 bases, with 5 bases between. CDR3 size: 15 residues. Germline-derived CDR1 and CDR2 are SNHLY and FYNNEI. CDR3: CASSERISGANVLTF. For the CDR3, the DNA is TGTGCCAGCAGTGAAAGGATCTCTGGGGCCAACGTCCTGACTTTC.

This chain connects TRBV20-1 to TRBJ2-7; no clear D. The V end was cut by 5 bases, the J end by 5 bases, with 10 bases between. The germline CDR1 and CDR2 sequences are DFQATT and SNEGSKA (reference sequence). CDR3 length: 11 residues. The CDR3 loop reads CSAPGRHEQYF. CDR3 DNA: TGCAGTGCTCCCGGCCGCCACGAGCAGTACTTC.

This clone was detected only once. This chain uses TRBV6-5 with TRBJ2-1; perhaps TRBD1 as D (7 bases). There are 16 residues in the CDR3. Germline V CDR1 and CDR2: MNHEY, SVGAGI. Trimming cost V 4 bases and J 2 bases, with 15 bases left between them. The CDR3 sequence: CASSSGGTVPYNEQFF. The CDR3 DNA sequence: TGTGCCAGCAGTTCAGGAGGGACAGTGCCCTACAATGAGCAGTTCTTC.

This clone was picked up one time. The chain carries TRBV9 and TRBJ2-1; D possibly matches TRBD1 or TRBD2 (5 bases each). The CDR3 is made up of 16 amino acids. Trimming shortened V by 4 bases and J by 9 bases, and 23 bases separated the two germline ends. Looked up from germline, CDR1 is SGDLS and CDR2 is YYNGEE. This chain's CDR3 is CASSSELGTLLGEQFF. The CDR3 DNA reads TGTGCCAGCAGCTCAGAACTCGGGACCCTATTGGGTGAGCAGTTCTTC.

The rearrangement joins TRBV6-5 to TRBJ2-7; 10 nucleotides match TRBD1. The length of the CDR3 is 15 residues. J gave up 4 bases and V 0 bases, and 3 bases lay outside the gene matches. The V gene's germline CDR1 is MNHEY and CDR2 SVGAGI. Here the CDR3 reads CASSYSTGGWYEQYF. DNA of the CDR3: TGTGCCAGCAGTTACTCGACAGGGGGCTGGTACGAGCAGTACTTC.